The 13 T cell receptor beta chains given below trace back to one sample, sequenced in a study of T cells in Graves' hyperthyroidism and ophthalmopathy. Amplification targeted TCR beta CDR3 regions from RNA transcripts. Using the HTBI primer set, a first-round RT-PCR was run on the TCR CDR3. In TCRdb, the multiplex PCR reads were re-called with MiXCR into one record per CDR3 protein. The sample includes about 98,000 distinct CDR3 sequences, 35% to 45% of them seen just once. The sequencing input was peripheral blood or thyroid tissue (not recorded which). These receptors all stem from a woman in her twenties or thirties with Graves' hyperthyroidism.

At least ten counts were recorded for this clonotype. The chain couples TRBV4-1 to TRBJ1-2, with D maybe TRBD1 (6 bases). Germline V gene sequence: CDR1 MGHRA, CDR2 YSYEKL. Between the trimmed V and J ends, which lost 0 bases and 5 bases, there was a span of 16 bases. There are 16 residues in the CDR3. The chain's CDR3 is CASSQDPRWTEYGYTF. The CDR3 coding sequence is TGCGCCAGCAGCCAAGATCCCCGTTGGACAGAGTATGGCTACACCTTC.

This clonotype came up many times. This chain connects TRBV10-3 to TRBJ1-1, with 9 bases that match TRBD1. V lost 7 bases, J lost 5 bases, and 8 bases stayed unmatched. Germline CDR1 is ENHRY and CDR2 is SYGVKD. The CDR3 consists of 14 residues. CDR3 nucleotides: TGTGCCATCACTAGACAGGGGGTAAAGACTGAAGCTTTCTTT. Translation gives CAITRQGVKTEAFF.

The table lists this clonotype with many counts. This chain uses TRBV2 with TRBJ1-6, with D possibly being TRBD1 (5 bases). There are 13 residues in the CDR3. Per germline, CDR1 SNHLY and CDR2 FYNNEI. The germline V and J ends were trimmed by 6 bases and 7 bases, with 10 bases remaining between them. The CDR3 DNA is TGTGCCAGCAGAGGGGACGGAAATTCACCCCTCCACTTT. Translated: CASRGDGNSPLHF.

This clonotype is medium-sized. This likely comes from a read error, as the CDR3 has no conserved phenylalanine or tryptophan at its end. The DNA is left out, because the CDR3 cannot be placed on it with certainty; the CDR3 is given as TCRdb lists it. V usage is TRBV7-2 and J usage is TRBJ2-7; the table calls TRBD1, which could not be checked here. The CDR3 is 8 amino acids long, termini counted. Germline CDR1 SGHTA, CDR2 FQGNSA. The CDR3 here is CASSRGQS.

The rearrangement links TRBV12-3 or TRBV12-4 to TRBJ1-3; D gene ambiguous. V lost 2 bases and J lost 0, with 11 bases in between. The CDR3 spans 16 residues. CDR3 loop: CASSLSPGYSGNTIYF. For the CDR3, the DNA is TGTGCCAGCAGTTTATCTCCCGGGTACTCTGGAAACACCATATATTTT.

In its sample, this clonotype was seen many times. The CDR3 protein is CSARDPGGQGRYEQYF. The CDR3, as DNA: TGCAGTGCTAGAGATCCGGGAGGTCAGGGACGTTACGAGCAGTACTTC. The rearrangement joins TRBV20-1 to TRBJ2-7, with 7 bases fitting TRBD2. Germline CDR1 reads DFQATT; CDR2 reads SNEGSKA (reference sequence). Unmatched junction bases numbered 12, after V lost 0 bases and J lost 4 bases. The CDR3 is made up of 16 amino acids.

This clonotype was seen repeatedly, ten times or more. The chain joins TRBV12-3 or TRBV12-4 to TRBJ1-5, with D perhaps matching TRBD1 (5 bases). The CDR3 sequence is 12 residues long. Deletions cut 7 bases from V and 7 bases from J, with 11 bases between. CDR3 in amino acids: CASTIAGQPQHF. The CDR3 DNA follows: TGTGCCAGCACCATCGCAGGGCAGCCCCAGCATTTT.

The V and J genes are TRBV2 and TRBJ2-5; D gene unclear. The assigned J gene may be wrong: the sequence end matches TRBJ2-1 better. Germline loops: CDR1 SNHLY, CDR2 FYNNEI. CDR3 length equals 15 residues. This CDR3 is CASSSASAMGREQFF. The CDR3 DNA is TGTGCCAGCAGCAGTGCAAGCGCTATGGGTCGGGAGCAGTTCTTC.

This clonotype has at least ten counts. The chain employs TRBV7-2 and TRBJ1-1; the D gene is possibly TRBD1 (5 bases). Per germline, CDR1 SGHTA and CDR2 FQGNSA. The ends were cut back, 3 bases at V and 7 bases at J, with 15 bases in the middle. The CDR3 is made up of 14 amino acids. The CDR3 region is CASSFRVKNGEAFF. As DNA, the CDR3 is TGTGCCAGCAGCTTCAGGGTAAAAAATGGTGAAGCTTTCTTT.

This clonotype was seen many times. The CDR3 sequence: CASSLERESYEQYF. CDR3 coding DNA: TGTGCCAGCAGCTTAGAGCGGGAGTCCTACGAGCAGTACTTC. The V call is TRBV7-9, the J call TRBJ2-7; 8 nucleotides align to TRBD2. CDR1 SEHNR and CDR2 FQNEAQ come from the germline V gene (reference sequence). V was clipped by 1 base and J by 1 base; unmatched bases: 0. The CDR3 is 14 residues long.

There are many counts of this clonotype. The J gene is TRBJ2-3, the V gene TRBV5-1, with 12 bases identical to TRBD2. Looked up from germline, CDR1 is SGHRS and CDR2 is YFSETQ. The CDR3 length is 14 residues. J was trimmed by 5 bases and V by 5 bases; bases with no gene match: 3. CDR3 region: CASSLTSGRDTQYF. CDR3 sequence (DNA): TGCGCCAGCAGTCTGACTAGCGGGAGAGATACGCAGTATTTT.

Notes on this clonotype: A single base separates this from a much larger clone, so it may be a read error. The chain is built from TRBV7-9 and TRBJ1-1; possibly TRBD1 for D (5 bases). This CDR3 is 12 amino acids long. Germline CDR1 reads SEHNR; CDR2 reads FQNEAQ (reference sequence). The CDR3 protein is CTSSGGNTEAFF. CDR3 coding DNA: TGTACCAGCAGTGGGGGTAACACTGAAGCTTTCTTT. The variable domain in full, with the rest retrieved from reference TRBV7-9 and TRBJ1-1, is DTGVSQNPRHKITKRGQNVTFRCDPISEHNRLYWYRQTLGQGPEFLTYFQNEAQLEKSRLLSDRFSAERPKGSFSTLEIQRTEQGDSAMYLCTSSGGNTEAFFGQGTRLTVV.

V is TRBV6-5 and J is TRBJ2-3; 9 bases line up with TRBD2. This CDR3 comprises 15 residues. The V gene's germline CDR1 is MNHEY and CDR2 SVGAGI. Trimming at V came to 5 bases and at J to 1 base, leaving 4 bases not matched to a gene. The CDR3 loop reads CASSGRTSGTDTQYF. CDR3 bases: TGTGCCAGCAGTGGACGGACTAGCGGCACAGATACGCAGTATTTT.